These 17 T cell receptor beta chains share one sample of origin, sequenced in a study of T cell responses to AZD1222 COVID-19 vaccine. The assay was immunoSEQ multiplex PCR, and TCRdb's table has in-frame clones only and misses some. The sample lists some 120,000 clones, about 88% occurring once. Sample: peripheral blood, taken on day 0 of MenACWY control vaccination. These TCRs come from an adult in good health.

CDR3 residues: CASSQDEGQHEQFF. The CDR3 nucleotides are TGCGCCAGCAGCCAAGATGAGGGCCAGCATGAGCAGTTCTTC. The chain uses TRBV4-1 and TRBJ2-1; perhaps TRBD2 as D (5 bases). This CDR3 is 14 amino acids long. The germline gives CDR1 MGHRA, CDR2 YSYEKL. V lost 0 bases to trimming and J lost 8 bases, with 11 bases between them.

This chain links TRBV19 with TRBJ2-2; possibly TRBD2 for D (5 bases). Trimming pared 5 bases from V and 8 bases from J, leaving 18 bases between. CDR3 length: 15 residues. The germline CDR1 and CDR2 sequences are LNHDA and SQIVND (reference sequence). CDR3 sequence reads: CASSPGSMPSGELFF. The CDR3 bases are TGTGCCAGTAGTCCGGGATCCATGCCGTCGGGGGAGCTGTTTTTT.

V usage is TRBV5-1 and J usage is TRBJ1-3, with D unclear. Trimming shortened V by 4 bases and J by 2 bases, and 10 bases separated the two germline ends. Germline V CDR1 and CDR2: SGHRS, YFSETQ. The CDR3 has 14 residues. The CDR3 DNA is TGCGCCAGCAGCCAGACTCTAGCTGGAAACACCATATATTTT. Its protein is CASSQTLAGNTIYF.

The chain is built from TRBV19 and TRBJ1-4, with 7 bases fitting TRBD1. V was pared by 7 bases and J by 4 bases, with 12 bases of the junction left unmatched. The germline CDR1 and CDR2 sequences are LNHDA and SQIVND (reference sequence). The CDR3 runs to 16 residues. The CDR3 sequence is CASTPTPQGGNEKLFF. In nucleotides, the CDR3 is TGTGCCAGTACCCCAACCCCTCAGGGGGGTAATGAAAAACTGTTTTTT.

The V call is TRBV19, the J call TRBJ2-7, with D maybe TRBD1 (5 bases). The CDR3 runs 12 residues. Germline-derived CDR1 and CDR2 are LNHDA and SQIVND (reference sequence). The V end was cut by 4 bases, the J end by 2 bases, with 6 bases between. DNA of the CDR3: TGTGCCAGTAGTACGACAGCCTACGAGCAGTACTTC. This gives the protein CASSTTAYEQYF. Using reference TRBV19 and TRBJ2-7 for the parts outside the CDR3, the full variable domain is DGGITQSPKYLFRKEGQNVTLSCEQNLNHDAMYWYRQDPGQGLRLIYYSQIVNDFQKGDIAEGYSVSREKKESFPLTVTSAQKNPTAFYLCASSTTAYEQYFGPGTRLTVT.

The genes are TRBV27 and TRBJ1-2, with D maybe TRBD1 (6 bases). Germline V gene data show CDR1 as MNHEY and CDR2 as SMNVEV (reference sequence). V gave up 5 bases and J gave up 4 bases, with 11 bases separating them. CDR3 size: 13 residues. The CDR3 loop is CASSDGQFYGYTF. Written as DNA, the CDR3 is TGTGCCAGCAGTGACGGACAGTTCTATGGCTACACCTTC.

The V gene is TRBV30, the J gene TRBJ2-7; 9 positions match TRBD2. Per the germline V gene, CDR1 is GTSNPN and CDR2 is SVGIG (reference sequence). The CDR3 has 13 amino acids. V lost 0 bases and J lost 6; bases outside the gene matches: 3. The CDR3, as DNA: TGTGCCTGGAGTGTGAGGCGGGAGGGCGAGCAGTACTTC. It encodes CAWSVRREGEQYF.

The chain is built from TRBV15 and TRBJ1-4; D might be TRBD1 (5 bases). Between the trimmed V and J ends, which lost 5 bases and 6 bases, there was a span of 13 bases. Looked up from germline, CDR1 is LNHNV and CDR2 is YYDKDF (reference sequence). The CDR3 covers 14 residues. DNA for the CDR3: TGTGCCACCAGCTCCCCTCCAGGGCATGAAAAACTGTTTTTT. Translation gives CATSSPPGHEKLFF.

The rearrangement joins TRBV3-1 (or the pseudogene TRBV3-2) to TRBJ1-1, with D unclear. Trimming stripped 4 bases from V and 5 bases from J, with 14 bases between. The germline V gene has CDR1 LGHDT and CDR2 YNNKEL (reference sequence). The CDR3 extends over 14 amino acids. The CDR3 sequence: CASSPSGGWTEAFF. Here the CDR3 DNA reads TGTGCCAGCAGCCCCTCGGGAGGTTGGACTGAAGCTTTCTTT.

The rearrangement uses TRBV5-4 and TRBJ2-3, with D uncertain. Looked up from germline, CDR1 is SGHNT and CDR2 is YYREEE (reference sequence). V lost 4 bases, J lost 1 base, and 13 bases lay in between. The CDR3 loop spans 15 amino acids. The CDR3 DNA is TGTGCCAGCAGCCCCCACCCAAGAGGCACAGATACGCAGTATTTT. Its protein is CASSPHPRGTDTQYF.

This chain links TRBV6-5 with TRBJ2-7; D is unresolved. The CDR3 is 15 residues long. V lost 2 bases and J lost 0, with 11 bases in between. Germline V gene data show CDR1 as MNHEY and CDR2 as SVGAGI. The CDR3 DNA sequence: TGTGCCAGCAGTTACGGCGACCGTAGCTCCTACGAGCAGTACTTC. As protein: CASSYGDRSSYEQYF.

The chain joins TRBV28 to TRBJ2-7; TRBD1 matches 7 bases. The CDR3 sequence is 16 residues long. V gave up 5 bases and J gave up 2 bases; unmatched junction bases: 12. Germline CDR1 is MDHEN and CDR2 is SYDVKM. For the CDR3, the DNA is TGTGCCAGCAGTATACAGGGGTTAAGAGGGGCCTACGAGCAGTACTTC. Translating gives CASSIQGLRGAYEQYF.

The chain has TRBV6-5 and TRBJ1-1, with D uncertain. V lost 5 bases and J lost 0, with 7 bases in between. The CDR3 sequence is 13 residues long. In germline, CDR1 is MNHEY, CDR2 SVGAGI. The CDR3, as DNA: TGTGCCAGCAGTAAACCAATGAACACTGAAGCTTTCTTT. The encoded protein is CASSKPMNTEAFF.

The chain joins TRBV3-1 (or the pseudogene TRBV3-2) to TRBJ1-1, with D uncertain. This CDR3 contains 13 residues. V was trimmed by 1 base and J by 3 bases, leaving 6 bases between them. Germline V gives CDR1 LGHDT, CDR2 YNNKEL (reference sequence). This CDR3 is CASSQGPYTEAFF. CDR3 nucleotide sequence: TGTGCCAGCAGCCAAGGCCCTTACACTGAAGCTTTCTTT.

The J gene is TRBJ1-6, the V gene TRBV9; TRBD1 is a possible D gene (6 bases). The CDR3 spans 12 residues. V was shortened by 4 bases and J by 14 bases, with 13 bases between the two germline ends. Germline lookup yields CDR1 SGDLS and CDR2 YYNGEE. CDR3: CASSPVSGALHF. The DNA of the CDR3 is TGTGCCAGCAGCCCCGTTTCAGGGGCCCTCCACTTT. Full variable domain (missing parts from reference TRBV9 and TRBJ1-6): DSGVTQTPKHLITATGQRVTLRCSPRSGDLSVYWYQQSLDQGLQFLIQYYNGEERAKGNILERFSAQQFPDLHSELNLSSLELGDSALYFCASSPVSGALHFGNGTRLTVT.

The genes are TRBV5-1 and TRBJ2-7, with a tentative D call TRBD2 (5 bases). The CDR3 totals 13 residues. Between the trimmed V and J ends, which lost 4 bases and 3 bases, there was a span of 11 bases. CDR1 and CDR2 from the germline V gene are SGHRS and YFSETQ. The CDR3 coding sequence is TGCGCCAGCAGCCGCGGACTGAGCTACGAGCAGTACTTC. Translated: CASSRGLSYEQYF.

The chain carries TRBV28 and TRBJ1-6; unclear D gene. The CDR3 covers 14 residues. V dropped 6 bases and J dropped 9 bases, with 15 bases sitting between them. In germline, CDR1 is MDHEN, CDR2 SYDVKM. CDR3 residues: CASRIRVYGSPLHF. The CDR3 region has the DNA TGTGCCAGCAGAATTAGGGTTTACGGTTCACCCCTCCACTTT.